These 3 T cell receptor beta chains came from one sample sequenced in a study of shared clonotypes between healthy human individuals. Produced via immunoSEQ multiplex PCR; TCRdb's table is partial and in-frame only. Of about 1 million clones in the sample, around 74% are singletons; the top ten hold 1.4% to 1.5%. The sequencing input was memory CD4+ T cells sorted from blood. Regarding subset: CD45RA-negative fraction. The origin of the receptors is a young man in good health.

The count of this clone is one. The CDR3, as DNA: TGTGCCAGCAGCGTAGACCCCCAGCGGGGGCAAGAGACCCAGTACTTC. Residues: CASSVDPQRGQETQYF. The chain employs TRBV9 and TRBJ2-5; 8 nucleotides align to TRBD2. Unmatched junction bases numbered 6, after V lost 0 bases and J lost 2 bases. Germline V gene lookup returns CDR1 SGDLS and CDR2 YYNGEE. The CDR3 loop spans 16 amino acids.

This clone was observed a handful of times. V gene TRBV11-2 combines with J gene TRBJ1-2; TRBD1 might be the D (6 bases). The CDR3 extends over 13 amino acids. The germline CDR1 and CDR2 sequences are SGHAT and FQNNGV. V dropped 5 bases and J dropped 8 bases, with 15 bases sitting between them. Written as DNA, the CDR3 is TGTGCCAGCAGCGCCACTACGGGGGGCGGCTACACCTTC. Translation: CASSATTGGGYTF.

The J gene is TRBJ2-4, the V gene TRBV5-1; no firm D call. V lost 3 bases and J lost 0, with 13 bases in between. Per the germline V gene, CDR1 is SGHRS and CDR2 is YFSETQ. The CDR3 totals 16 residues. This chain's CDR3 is CASSSGKSLAKNIQYF. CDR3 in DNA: TGCGCCAGCAGCTCTGGCAAGTCCTTAGCCAAAAACATTCAGTACTTC.